One sample yielded the 2 T cell receptor beta chains listed below, sequenced in a study of T cell repertoires in cytomegalovirus infection. These receptors' antigens are unknown. Each CDR3 protein gets one entry after TCRdb re-called the reads with MiXCR. The repertoire holds some 940,000 distinct CDR3 sequences, with about 33% as singletons. The source was cultured CD8+ T cells from PBMCs, collected from culture after CMV antigen stimulation. The receptors shown here come from a human donor in good health (CMV status not recorded). Some clones in this sample may be carry-over from other donors' samples.

There are a few counts of this clonotype. The rearrangement uses TRBV7-9 and TRBJ2-2; 9 nucleotides align to TRBD1. Germline CDR1 reads SEHNR; CDR2 reads FQNEAQ (reference sequence). V lost 4 bases, J lost 3 bases, and 9 bases stayed unmatched. This CDR3 has 17 residues. The CDR3 nucleotides are TGTGCCAGCAGCTCCCACCCGAGGACAGGGGACACCGGGGAGCTGTTTTTT. This gives the protein CASSSHPRTGDTGELFF. Based on the CDR3 plus reference TRBV7-9 and TRBJ2-2, the full variable domain is DTGVSQNPRHKITKRGQNVTFRCDPISEHNRLYWYRQTLGQGPEFLTYFQNEAQLEKSRLLSDRFSAERPKGSFSTLEIQRTEQGDSAMYLCASSSHPRTGDTGELFFGEGSRLTVL.

This clonotype showed up many times. The CDR3: CASSLTGDREQYV. The CDR3 bases are TGTGCCAGCAGCTTAACAGGGGATAGGGAGCAGTACGTC. The chain is built from TRBV7-9 and TRBJ2-7; 7 positions match TRBD1. Trimming removed 2 bases from V and 7 bases from J; junction bases left unmatched: 5. Germline V gene lookup returns CDR1 SEHNR and CDR2 FQNEAQ (reference sequence). The CDR3 length is 13 residues.